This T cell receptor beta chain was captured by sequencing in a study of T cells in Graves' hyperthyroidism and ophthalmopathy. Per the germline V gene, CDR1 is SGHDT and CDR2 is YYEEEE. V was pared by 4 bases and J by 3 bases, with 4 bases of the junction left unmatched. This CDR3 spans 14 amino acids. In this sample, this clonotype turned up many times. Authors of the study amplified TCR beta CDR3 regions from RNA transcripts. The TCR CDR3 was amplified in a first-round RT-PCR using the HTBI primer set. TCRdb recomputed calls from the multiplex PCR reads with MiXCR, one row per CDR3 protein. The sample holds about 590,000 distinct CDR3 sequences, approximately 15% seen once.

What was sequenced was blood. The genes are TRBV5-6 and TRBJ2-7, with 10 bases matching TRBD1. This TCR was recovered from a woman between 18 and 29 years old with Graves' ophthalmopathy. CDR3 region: CASSPDRGNYEQYF. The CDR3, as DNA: TGTGCCAGCAGCCCGGACAGGGGGAACTACGAGCAGTACTTC.